This is a list of T cell receptor beta chains from one sample in a study of T-cell memory formation after mild COVID-19. TCRdb recomputed calls from the 5' RACE reads with MiXCR, one row per CDR3 protein. Of 100,000 to 120,000 distinct CDR3 sequences detected, approximately 22% appear once; the ten largest clones hold roughly 40%. The material sequenced was PBMCs or a T cell subset sorted from them (not recorded which). The origin of the receptors is a man aged 18-30 years who had mild COVID-19 (a few samples of this study predate the infection). Cell type and time point are not known. The CDR3 runs from the conserved cysteine through the conserved F or W. Fields, in order: V gene, D gene, clone size, J gene, CDR3 DNA, CDR3 protein. A D gene is named only where the DNA matches it firmly. Not every row has a clone size; where given, it reads once, few, many or a size class.

>TRBV28|TRBD2|NA|TRBJ2-3
TGTGCCAGCAGTCTACTAGCGGGGCGGATGGATACGCAGTATTTT
CASSLLAGRMDTQYF
>TRBV2|NA|few|TRBJ2-2
TGTGCCAGCAGTGGCGACGGGTACACCGGGGAGCTGTTTTTT
CASSGDGYTGELFF
>TRBV9|NA|NA|TRBJ2-5
TGTGCCAGCAGCGTAGAGCAAGAGACCCAGTACTTC
CASSVEQETQYF
>TRBV5-1|TRBD2|NA|TRBJ2-1
TGCGCCAGCAGCTTGATCCTCGGGGGGTGGCCAAGAAATGAGCAGTTCTTC
CASSLILGGWPRNEQFF
>TRBV29-1|NA|NA|TRBJ1-1
TGCAGCGTTTCGGCGGGGAACACTGAAGCTTTCTTT
CSVSAGNTEAFF
>TRBV6-2/TRBV6-3|TRBD2|NA|TRBJ2-1
TGTGCCACCGGCGGGGGGAGCTCCTACAATGAGCAGTTCTTC
CATGGGSSYNEQFF
>TRBV6-2/TRBV6-3|NA|few|TRBJ1-1
TGTGCCAGCAGTTACCCCGGGTCAACTGAAGCTTTCTTT
CASSYPGSTEAFF
>TRBV4-1|NA|NA|TRBJ2-1
TGCGCCAGCAGCCCGAGCGCGTACTCCTACAATGAGCAGTTCTTC
CASSPSAYSYNEQFF
>TRBV7-2|NA|NA|TRBJ2-1
TGTGCCAGCAGCCCCGACACCCCCGAGCAGTTCTTC
CASSPDTPEQFF
>TRBV5-8|NA|few|TRBJ2-1
TGTGCCAGCAGCTTGGGACTACTCCTCTACAATGAGCAGTTCTTC
CASSLGLLLYNEQFF
>TRBV5-6|NA|NA|TRBJ2-1
TGTGCCAGCAGCTTGGCCGGGGGCCCCTCCTACAATGAGCAGTTCTTC
CASSLAGGPSYNEQFF
>TRBV4-1|TRBD1|few|TRBJ1-4
TGCGCCAGCAGCCAAGTCGAAGGTTGGGGAAGACAGGGAAAACTGTTTTTT
CASSQVEGWGRQGKLFF
>TRBV30|NA|few|TRBJ2-5
TGTGCCTGGAGTTACGGGGCGGGATACATCAGAGAGACCCAGTACTTC
CAWSYGAGYIRETQYF
>TRBV4-1|NA|few|TRBJ1-3
TGCGCCAGCAGCCAAGTATCTTCGGAACTGGGACCTGACTCCGCTGGAAACACCATATATTTT
CASSQVSSELGPDSAGNTIYF
>TRBV28|NA|NA|TRBJ1-5
TGTGCCAGCAGTCCAGGTGACAATCAGCCCCAGCATTTT
CASSPGDNQPQHF
>TRBV6-2/TRBV6-3|TRBD2|NA|TRBJ2-3
TGTGCCAGCAGTTACGAATGGGAGGGTCGTGCGGGGGGACGTAGCACAGATACGCAGTATTTT
CASSYEWEGRAGGRSTDTQYF
>TRBV7-9|NA|few|TRBJ1-1
TGTGCCAGCAGCCCATCCGGAAAGACTTTCTTT
CASSPSGKTFF
>TRBV7-9|TRBD1|NA|TRBJ1-2
TGTGCCAGCAGCCCCAGTGGGGACAGAGGCTACACCTTC
CASSPSGDRGYTF
>TRBV29-1|NA|NA|TRBJ2-1
TGCAGCGTTCCCGGGGGAAGTCTTGGCAATGAGCAGTTCTTC
CSVPGGSLGNEQFF
>TRBV5-1|TRBD2|few|TRBJ2-1
TGCGCCAGCGGCGAGGGACTAGCGGCCTACAATGAGCAGTTCTTC
CASGEGLAAYNEQFF
>TRBV18|NA|NA|TRBJ2-1
TGTGCCAGCTCACACGTTGACCGCTACAATGAGCAGTTCTTC
CASSHVDRYNEQFF
>TRBV20-1|TRBD1|NA|TRBJ1-4
TGCAGTGCACCTCAGGGGGCGCGGAGTAGGGAAAAACTGTTTTTT
CSAPQGARSREKLFF
>TRBV6-5|TRBD1|NA|TRBJ2-5
TGTGCCAGCAGCACCGGGACAGCACAAGAGACCCAGTACTTC
CASSTGTAQETQYF
>TRBV7-9|NA|NA|TRBJ1-4
TGTGCCAGCAGCTTTGTCCCGGGGAAACTGTTTTTT
CASSFVPGKLFF